The T cell receptor (beta chain) described here comes from a study of cytomegalovirus exposure and HLA in healthy donors. Study-wide results and caveats: A later analysis linked a missense DCLRE1C variant to TCR beta V- and J-gene trimming.

The length of the CDR3 is 15 residues. Germline trimming cut 5 bases from V and 4 bases from J; bases unmatched to any gene: 8. Germline values: CDR1 SQVTM, CDR2 ANQGSEA. Regarding this clone: Antigen: not known.

The primer mix had 60 Vbeta and 13 Jbeta primers. Sequencing was performed with immunoSEQ multiplex PCR; in TCRdb, only in-frame clones are kept and a portion is missing. The data contain around 140,000 clones, 82% of them singletons. Sequenced: PBMCs. The gene calls are TRBV29-1 and TRBJ2-7, with 13 bases fitting TRBD2. The receptor was derived from a woman in her sixties or seventies in good health and CMV-seropositive. The CDR3 loop reads CSVKRTSGSEYEQYF. The CDR3 region has the DNA TGCAGCGTTAAGAGGACTAGCGGGAGTGAGTACGAGCAGTACTTC.